This is a list of T cell receptor beta chains from one sample in a study of blood T cell repertoires in COVID-19. Clones were sequenced by immunoSEQ multiplex PCR, and TCRdb holds only the in-frame ones, with some missing. The profile shows about 170,000 clones, 75% to 90% of them singletons. Sample: peripheral blood. Receptors were obtained from a woman aged 80 or over with active or convalescent COVID-19. Both conserved end residues are part of each CDR3. A D gene is named only where the DNA matches it firmly. Clone size is not always given. Where it is, it says once, few, many or a class for expanded clones.

v_gene	abundance	j_gene	d_gene	CDR3aa	CDR3nt
TRBV5-1	.	TRBJ1-1	TRBD1	CASSFQGGGTEAFF	TGCGCCAGCAGCTTCCAGGGGGGCGGCACTGAAGCTTTCTTT
TRBV12-3/TRBV12-4	.	TRBJ1-1	.	CASSLQGNTEAFF	TGTGCCAGCAGTTTGCAGGGGAACACTGAAGCTTTCTTT
TRBV9	once	TRBJ2-7	.	CASSPLGGPSGEQYF	TGTGCCAGCAGCCCCCTGGGGGGTCCCTCGGGGGAGCAGTACTTC
TRBV5-6	.	TRBJ1-6	.	CASSFAGYSYNSPLHF	TGTGCCAGCAGCTTCGCAGGGTACTCCTATAATTCACCCCTCCACTTT
TRBV19	many	TRBJ1-2	.	CASSMREIATGYTF	TGTGCCAGTAGTATGCGGGAGATAGCGACTGGCTACACCTTC
TRBV11-3	.	TRBJ2-3	TRBD1	CASSSGQPSTDTQYF	TGTGCCAGCAGCTCGGGACAGCCTAGCACAGATACGCAGTATTTT
TRBV6-5	.	TRBJ1-1	.	CASSYGRLAFF	TGTGCCAGCAGTTACGGGAGACTAGCTTTCTTT
TRBV6-2/TRBV6-3	.	TRBJ2-4	TRBD1	CASSSGTEDIQYF	TGTGCCAGCAGTTCCGGGACAGAGGACATTCAGTACTTC
TRBV3-1/TRBV3-2	few	TRBJ2-2	TRBD2	CASSHALGGYGELFF	TGTGCCAGCAGCCATGCCTTGGGGGGGTACGGGGAGCTGTTTTTT
TRBV27	.	TRBJ2-5	TRBD2	CASRNGGAFETQYF	TGTGCCAGCAGAAACGGGGGGGCATTCGAGACCCAGTACTTC
TRBV7-2	.	TRBJ2-5	.	CASSRGIETQYF	TGTGCCAGCAGCCGGGGGATAGAGACCCAGTACTTC
TRBV11-3	.	TRBJ1-1	.	CASSWRADTEAFF	TGTGCCAGCAGCTGGAGGGCGGACACTGAAGCTTTCTTT
TRBV6-5	.	TRBJ1-2	.	CASSYSASNYGYTF	TGTGCCAGCAGTTACTCGGCCAGTAACTATGGCTACACCTTC
TRBV25-1	.	TRBJ1-6	.	CASNPAQGHNSPLHF	TGTGCCAGCAATCCGGCACAGGGTCATAATTCACCCCTCCACTTT
TRBV11-3	.	TRBJ2-7	TRBD2	CASSLVAGSTYEQYF	TGTGCCAGCAGCTTAGTAGCGGGGTCCACCTACGAGCAGTACTTC
TRBV7-2	.	TRBJ1-2	.	CASTMTTSNYGYTF	TGTGCCAGCACCATGACGACATCTAACTATGGCTACACCTTC
TRBV7-2	.	TRBJ2-7	.	CASSPRLSGSYEQYF	TGTGCCAGCAGCCCCCGACTCTCGGGGTCCTACGAGCAGTACTTC
TRBV19	.	TRBJ2-2	TRBD1	CASSPGTGFGELFF	TGTGCCAGTAGCCCCGGGACAGGGTTCGGGGAGCTGTTTTTT
TRBV2	.	TRBJ2-5	TRBD2	CASSDRLAGAVAETQYF	TGTGCCAGCAGTGATCGGCTAGCGGGGGCCGTAGCGGAGACCCAGTACTTC
TRBV19	.	TRBJ1-4	.	CASSMGAGRLNEKLFF	TGTGCCAGTAGTATGGGGGCAGGGCGTCTTAATGAAAAACTGTTTTTT
TRBV11-3	.	TRBJ1-3	.	CASSLWGPGNTIYF	TGTGCCAGCAGCTTATGGGGGCCCGGAAACACCATATATTTT
TRBV29-1	.	TRBJ2-3	TRBD2	CSVGGAGYTDTQYF	TGCAGCGTCGGGGGGGCGGGGTACACAGATACGCAGTATTTT
TRBV10-3	.	TRBJ1-6	TRBD1	CAISDAGTVNSPLHF	TGTGCCATCAGTGACGCCGGGACAGTTAATTCACCCCTCCACTTT
TRBV2	.	TRBJ2-7	.	CASSKQGPDTYEQYF	TGTGCCAGCAGCAAACAGGGACCGGATACCTACGAGCAGTACTTC
TRBV5-1	.	TRBJ1-2	.	CASSLATEVYGYTF	TGCGCCAGCAGCTTGGCTACAGAAGTATATGGCTACACCTTC
TRBV18	.	TRBJ2-5	.	CASSPGGETQYF	TGTGCCAGCTCACCAGGCGGGGAGACCCAGTACTTC
TRBV11-2	.	TRBJ1-5	.	CASSSRPVSSRVQPQHF	TGTGCCAGCAGCTCCCGCCCGGTAAGTAGCAGGGTTCAGCCCCAGCATTTT
TRBV7-2	.	TRBJ2-5	TRBD2	CASSFSGVGETQYF	TGTGCCAGCAGCTTTAGCGGGGTTGGAGAGACCCAGTACTTC
TRBV6-5	.	TRBJ2-1	TRBD2	CASSYAGLAVNEQFF	TGTGCCAGCAGTTACGCGGGACTAGCGGTTAATGAGCAGTTCTTC
TRBV19	.	TRBJ1-4	TRBD1	CASSTTGGEMIKLFF	TGTGCCAGTAGTACGACAGGGGGCGAGATGATCAAACTGTTTTTT
TRBV7-6	.	TRBJ2-2	TRBD1	CASSLVQGANTGELFF	TGTGCCAGCAGCTTAGTACAGGGGGCGAACACCGGGGAGCTGTTTTTT
TRBV30	.	TRBJ2-3	TRBD2	CAWRLPGTSGTDTQYF	TGTGCCTGGAGATTACCTGGGACTAGCGGCACAGATACGCAGTATTTT
TRBV7-9	.	TRBJ1-5	.	CASSLALGQYNQPQHF	TGTGCCAGCAGCTTAGCTCTTGGACAGTACAATCAGCCCCAGCATTTT
TRBV11-2	.	TRBJ1-2	.	CASSLKESYGYTF	TGTGCCAGCAGCTTAAAGGAGAGCTATGGCTACACCTTC
TRBV19	.	TRBJ2-7	TRBD2	CASSMSRDYTTYEQYF	TGTGCCAGTAGTATGTCCCGGGACTACACGACCTACGAGCAGTACTTC
TRBV27	.	TRBJ1-3	.	CASSLFSGSTTIYF	TGTGCCAGCAGTTTATTCTCAGGGTCAACCACCATATATTTT
TRBV7-9	once	TRBJ1-1	.	CASSFWRGGENTEAFF	TGTGCCAGCAGCTTTTGGCGTGGGGGGGAGAACACTGAAGCTTTCTTT
TRBV6-5	.	TRBJ1-2	TRBD1	CASSFRQGAGDYGYTF	TGTGCCAGCAGTTTTCGCCAGGGGGCTGGGGACTATGGCTACACCTTC
TRBV19	.	TRBJ1-5	TRBD1	CASRTGTGPNQPQHF	TGTGCCAGTAGAACCGGGACAGGTCCCAATCAGCCCCAGCATTTT
TRBV6-5	.	TRBJ1-6	TRBD1	CASSYSWDSNSPLHF	TGTGCCAGCAGTTACAGTTGGGACAGTAATTCACCCCTCCACTTT
TRBV7-2	.	TRBJ2-7	TRBD1	CASSLDGTGFYEQYF	TGTGCCAGCAGCTTAGATGGGACAGGATTTTACGAGCAGTACTTC
TRBV19	.	TRBJ1-6	TRBD1	CASSTADRVNSPLHF	TGTGCCAGTAGTACGGCGGACAGGGTGAACTCACCCCTCCACTTT
TRBV7-9	.	TRBJ2-3	.	CASAEGLTDTQYF	TGTGCCAGCGCGGAGGGATTGACAGATACGCAGTATTTT
TRBV10-3	.	TRBJ1-5	.	CAISESGREGNQPQHF	TGTGCCATCAGTGAGTCGGGGCGGGAGGGCAATCAGCCCCAGCATTTT
TRBV2	.	TRBJ1-6	TRBD1	CASTAGGSSPLHF	TGTGCCAGCACAGCAGGGGGCAGTTCACCCCTCCACTTT
TRBV11-2	.	TRBJ1-2	TRBD1	CASSLDSRQGASSGYTF	TGTGCCAGCAGCTTAGATTCTAGGCAGGGGGCCTCAAGTGGCTACACCTTC
TRBV5-1	.	TRBJ2-2	TRBD1	CASSRTGGENGELFF	TGCGCCAGCAGCAGGACAGGGGGTGAAAACGGGGAGCTGTTTTTT
TRBV19	.	TRBJ2-1	TRBD2	CASSIGASGDQFF	TGTGCCAGTAGTATAGGGGCTAGCGGGGATCAGTTCTTC
TRBV13	.	TRBJ2-7	TRBD1	CASSFLGTAYEQYF	TGTGCCAGCAGCTTTCTCGGGACAGCCTACGAGCAGTACTTC
TRBV10-3	once	TRBJ1-4	.	CAIRGDINEKLFF	TGTGCCATCAGGGGAGACATTAATGAAAAACTGTTTTTT
TRBV5-6	.	TRBJ1-4	.	CASSFRRASNEKLFF	TGTGCCAGCAGCTTTCGCAGGGCTTCTAATGAAAAACTGTTTTTT
TRBV10-3	.	TRBJ1-1	.	CAISEGRVNTEAFF	TGTGCCATCAGTGAAGGCAGGGTGAACACTGAAGCTTTCTTT
TRBV27	.	TRBJ2-1	.	CASSFNREQFF	TGTGCCAGCAGTTTTAACAGGGAGCAGTTCTTC
TRBV7-2	once	TRBJ2-1	.	CASSRPTSNNEQFF	TGTGCCAGCAGCCGCCCGACATCAAACAATGAGCAGTTCTTC
TRBV28	few	TRBJ1-2	TRBD1	CAIRTGSHYGYTF	TGTGCCATCCGGACAGGATCCCATTATGGCTACACCTTC
TRBV11-2	.	TRBJ1-4	.	CASSFHLTEDEKLFF	TGTGCCAGCAGCTTCCACTTAACCGAAGATGAAAAACTGTTTTTT
TRBV5-1	.	TRBJ2-4	TRBD2	CASSLRLAGDIQYF	TGCGCCAGCAGCTTGCGGCTAGCGGGGGACATTCAGTACTTC
TRBV6-5	.	TRBJ1-2	.	CAIKSTGLRGYTF	TGTGCCATCAAGTCCACTGGTCTGCGGGGCTACACCTTC
TRBV5-1	.	TRBJ2-1	.	CASSLVSRDNEQFF	TGCGCCAGCAGCTTGGTTTCCAGGGACAATGAGCAGTTCTTC
TRBV6-5	once	TRBJ1-2	TRBD1	CASTRDRNYGYTF	TGTGCCAGCACCAGGGACAGGAACTATGGCTACACCTTC